The clone carrying this T cell receptor (beta chain) turned up a few times. Its matching antigen is unknown. Built from TCR beta cDNA, the libraries had unique molecular identifiers in them. TCRdb re-analysed the PCR reads in MiXCR, keeping a single row per CDR3 protein. The sample carries over 300,000 distinct CDR3 sequences, about a third recorded once. The data belong to a study of post-analysis software for immune sequencing data. Study overall: Recorded subtypes: relapsing-remitting, secondary progressive, progressive-relapsing; some patients unannotated. Whole-study findings and limits: F measure clustering grouped samples strongly by preparation batch. People with multiple sclerosis had a significantly lower normalized Chao1 diversity than controls did. A few TRBV segments appeared more often in patients than in controls, and TRBV5-6, TRBV5-1 and TRBV20-1 were among these.

Germline V lookup: CDR1 ENHRY, CDR2 SYGVKD. Germline trimming cut 4 bases from V and 0 bases from J; bases unmatched to any gene: 7. This CDR3 is 16 amino acids long. What was sequenced was blood. V gene TRBV10-3 combines with J gene TRBJ2-7; 9 nucleotides match TRBD2. This clonotype was obtained from a girl aged 5-17 years with multiple sclerosis. CDR3 nucleotide sequence: TGTGCCATCAGTGGGCTAGCGGGGTGGAGCTCCTACGAGCAGTACTTC. Its protein is CAISGLAGWSSYEQYF.